This T cell receptor (beta chain) was found in a study of T cells in Graves' hyperthyroidism and ophthalmopathy. Amplification yielded TCR beta CDR3 regions, with RNA transcripts as the source. HTBI primers were the set used in a first-round RT-PCR of the TCR CDR3. TCRdb used MiXCR to reprocess the multiplex PCR reads, holding one entry per CDR3 protein. The sample lists about 560,000 distinct CDR3 sequences; approximately 15% were seen once. Trimming removed 4 bases from V and 0 bases from J; junction bases left unmatched: 7. The CDR3 covers 16 residues. Per the germline V gene, CDR1 is DFQATT and CDR2 is SNEGSKA (reference sequence). Newly diagnosed hyperthyroidism, duration under 2 months, in patients aged 18 to 65. This clonotype was detected only a few times.

The TCR sequence derives from a woman between 18 and 30 years old with Graves' hyperthyroidism. Sequencing used blood. This chain connects TRBV20-1 to TRBJ2-1; 9 bases align to TRBD2. The CDR3 here is CSATSGILDSYNEQFF. CDR3 in DNA: TGCAGTGCTACTAGCGGGATCCTTGACTCCTACAATGAGCAGTTCTTC.